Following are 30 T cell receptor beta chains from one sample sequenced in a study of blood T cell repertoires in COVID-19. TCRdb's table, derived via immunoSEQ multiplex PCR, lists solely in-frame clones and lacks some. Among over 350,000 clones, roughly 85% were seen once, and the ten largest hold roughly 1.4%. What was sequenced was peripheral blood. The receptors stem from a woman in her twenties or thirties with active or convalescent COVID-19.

Here the CDR3 reads CASSIGWSSGRLRTGELFF. In nucleotides, the CDR3 is TGTGCCAGTAGTATTGGATGGAGTAGCGGGAGGCTCCGGACCGGGGAGCTGTTTTTT. This chain uses TRBV19 with TRBJ2-2; the match to TRBD2 covers 10 bases. Germline trimming cut 3 bases from V and 5 bases from J; bases unmatched to any gene: 15. Germline values: CDR1 LNHDA, CDR2 SQIVND (reference sequence). CDR3 length equals 19 residues. Combining the CDR3 with reference TRBV19 and TRBJ2-2 gives the whole variable domain DGGITQSPKYLFRKEGQNVTLSCEQNLNHDAMYWYRQDPGQGLRLIYYSQIVNDFQKGDIAEGYSVSREKKESFPLTVTSAQKNPTAFYLCASSIGWSSGRLRTGELFFGEGSRLTVL.

CDR3 amino acids: CASSLVRDFYTGELFF. CDR3 in DNA: TGTGCCAGCAGCTTGGTACGAGACTTTTACACCGGGGAGCTGTTTTTT. V gene TRBV5-6 combines with J gene TRBJ2-2; unclear D gene. The germline V gene encodes CDR1 SGHDT and CDR2 YYEEEE. The V and J ends lost 0 bases and 3 bases respectively, with 12 bases between them. There are 16 residues in the CDR3.

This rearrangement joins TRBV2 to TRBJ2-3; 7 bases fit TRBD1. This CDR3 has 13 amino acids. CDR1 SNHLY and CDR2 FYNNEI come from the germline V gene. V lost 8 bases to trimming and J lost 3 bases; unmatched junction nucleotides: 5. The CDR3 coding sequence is TGTGCCAGCGGGGTGACAGGGACAGATACGCAGTATTTT. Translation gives CASGVTGTDTQYF.

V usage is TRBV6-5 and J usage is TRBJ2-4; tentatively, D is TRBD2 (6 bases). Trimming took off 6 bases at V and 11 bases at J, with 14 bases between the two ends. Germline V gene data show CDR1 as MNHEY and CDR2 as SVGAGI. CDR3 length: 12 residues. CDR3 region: CASREFPGVQYF. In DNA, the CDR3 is TGTGCCAGCAGAGAGTTTCCGGGGGTTCAGTACTTC.

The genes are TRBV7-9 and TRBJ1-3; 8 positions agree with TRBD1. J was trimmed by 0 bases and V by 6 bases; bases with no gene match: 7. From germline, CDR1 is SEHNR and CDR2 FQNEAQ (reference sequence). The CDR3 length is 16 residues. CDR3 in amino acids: CASSPGQGASGNTIYF. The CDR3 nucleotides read TGTGCCAGCAGTCCAGGACAGGGCGCCTCTGGAAACACCATATATTTT.

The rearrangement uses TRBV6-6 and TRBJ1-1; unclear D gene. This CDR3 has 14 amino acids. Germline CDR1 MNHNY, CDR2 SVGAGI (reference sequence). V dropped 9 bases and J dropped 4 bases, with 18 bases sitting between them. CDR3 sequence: CASRVTGGSTEAFF. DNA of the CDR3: TGTGCCAGTCGTGTGACGGGAGGTAGCACTGAAGCTTTCTTT.

CDR3 loop: CASSQEAGSTDTQYF. In nucleotides, the CDR3 is TGTGCCAGCAGCCAAGAGGCGGGGAGCACAGATACGCAGTATTTT. The rearrangement uses TRBV3-1 (or the pseudogene TRBV3-2) and TRBJ2-3; D is possibly TRBD2 (6 bases). The V gene's germline CDR1 is LGHDT and CDR2 YNNKEL (reference sequence). The V end lost 0 bases, the J end lost 0 bases, and 7 bases lay between the germline ends. The CDR3 has 15 amino acids.

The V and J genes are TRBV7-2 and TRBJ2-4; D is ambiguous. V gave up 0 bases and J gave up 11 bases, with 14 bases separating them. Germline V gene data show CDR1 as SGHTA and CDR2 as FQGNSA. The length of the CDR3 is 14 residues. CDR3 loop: CASSLAIGADFQYF. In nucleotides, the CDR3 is TGTGCCAGCAGCTTAGCGATAGGCGCGGATTTTCAGTACTTC.

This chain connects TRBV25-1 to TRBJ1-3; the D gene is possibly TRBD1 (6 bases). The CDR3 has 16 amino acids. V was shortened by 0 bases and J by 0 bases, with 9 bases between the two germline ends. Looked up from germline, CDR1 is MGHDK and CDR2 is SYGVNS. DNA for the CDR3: TGTGCCAGCAGTGAATACACAGGGATCTCTGGAAACACCATATATTTT. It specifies CASSEYTGISGNTIYF.

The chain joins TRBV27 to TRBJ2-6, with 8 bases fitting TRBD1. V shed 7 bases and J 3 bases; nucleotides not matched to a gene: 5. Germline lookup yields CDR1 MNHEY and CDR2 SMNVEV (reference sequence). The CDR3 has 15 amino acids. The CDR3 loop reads CASKPQGVGANVLTF. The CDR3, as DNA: TGTGCCAGCAAGCCACAGGGGGTTGGGGCCAACGTCCTGACTTTC.

The DNA of the CDR3 is TGCGCCAGCAGCCCTGACAACTCTGGAAACACCATATATTTT. This codes for CASSPDNSGNTIYF. This chain connects TRBV5-1 to TRBJ1-3, with D hard to call. The CDR3 totals 14 residues. Germline V lookup: CDR1 SGHRS, CDR2 YFSETQ. Between the trimmed V and J ends, which lost 4 bases and 0 bases, there was a span of 8 bases.

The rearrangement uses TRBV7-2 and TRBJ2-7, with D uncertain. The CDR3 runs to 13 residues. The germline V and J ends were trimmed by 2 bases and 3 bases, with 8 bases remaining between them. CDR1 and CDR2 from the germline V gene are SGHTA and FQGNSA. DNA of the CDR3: TGTGCCAGCAGCTTATCCCCGGGCTACGAGCAGTACTTC. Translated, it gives CASSLSPGYEQYF.

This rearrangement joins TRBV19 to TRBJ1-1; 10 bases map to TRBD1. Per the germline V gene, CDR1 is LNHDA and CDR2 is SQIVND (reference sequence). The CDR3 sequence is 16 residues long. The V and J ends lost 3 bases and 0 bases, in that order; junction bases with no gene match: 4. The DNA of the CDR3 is TGTGCCAGTAGTATCATGGACAGGGGGGTGAACACTGAAGCTTTCTTT. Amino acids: CASSIMDRGVNTEAFF.

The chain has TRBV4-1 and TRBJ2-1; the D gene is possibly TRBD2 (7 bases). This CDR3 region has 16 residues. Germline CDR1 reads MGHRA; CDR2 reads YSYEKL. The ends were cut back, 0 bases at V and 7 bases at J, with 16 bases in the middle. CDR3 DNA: TGCGCCAGCAGCCAAGAAGGTGGAGGGGGGGGAAATGAGCAGTTCTTC. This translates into CASSQEGGGGGNEQFF.

The CDR3 sequence: CASTLEVSYGYTF. CDR3 DNA: TGTGCCAGCACCCTCGAGGTGTCGTATGGCTACACCTTC. This chain uses TRBV7-2 with TRBJ1-2; D uncertain. In germline, CDR1 is SGHTA, CDR2 FQGNSA. Trimming took 7 bases from V and 5 from J, leaving 14 bases between them. CDR3 length: 13 residues.

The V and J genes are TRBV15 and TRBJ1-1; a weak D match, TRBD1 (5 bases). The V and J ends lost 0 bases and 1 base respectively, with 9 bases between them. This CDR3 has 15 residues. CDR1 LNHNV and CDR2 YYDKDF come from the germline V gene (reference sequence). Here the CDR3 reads CATSRDQGSNTEAFF. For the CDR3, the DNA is TGTGCCACCAGCAGAGATCAGGGATCGAACACTGAAGCTTTCTTT. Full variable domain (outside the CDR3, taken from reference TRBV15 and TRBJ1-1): DAMVIQNPRYQVTQFGKPVTLSCSQTLNHNVMYWYQQKSSQAPKLLFHYYDKDFNNEADTPDNFQSRRPNTSFCFLDIRSPGLGDTAMYLCATSRDQGSNTEAFFGQGTRLTVV.

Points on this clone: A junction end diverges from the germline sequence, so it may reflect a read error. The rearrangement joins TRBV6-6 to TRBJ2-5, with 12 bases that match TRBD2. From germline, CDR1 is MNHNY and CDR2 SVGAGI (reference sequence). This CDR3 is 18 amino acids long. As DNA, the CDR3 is TGTGCCGGCAGTCTCACTAGCGGGGGGTTCAATTACCAAGAGACCCAGTACTTC. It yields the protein CAGSLTSGGFNYQETQYF.

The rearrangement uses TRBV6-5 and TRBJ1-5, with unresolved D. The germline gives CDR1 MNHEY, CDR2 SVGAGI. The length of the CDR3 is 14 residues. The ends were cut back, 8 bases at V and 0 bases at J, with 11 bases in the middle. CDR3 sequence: CASFSSTSNQPQHF. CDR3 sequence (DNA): TGTGCCAGCTTCTCCAGTACTAGCAATCAGCCCCAGCATTTT.

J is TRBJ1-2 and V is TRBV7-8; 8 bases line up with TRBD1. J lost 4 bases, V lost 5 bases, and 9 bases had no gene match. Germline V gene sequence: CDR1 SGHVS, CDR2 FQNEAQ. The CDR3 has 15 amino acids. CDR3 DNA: TGTGCCAGCAGCCCCTCGACAGGGGTTAGCTATGGCTACACCTTC. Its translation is CASSPSTGVSYGYTF.

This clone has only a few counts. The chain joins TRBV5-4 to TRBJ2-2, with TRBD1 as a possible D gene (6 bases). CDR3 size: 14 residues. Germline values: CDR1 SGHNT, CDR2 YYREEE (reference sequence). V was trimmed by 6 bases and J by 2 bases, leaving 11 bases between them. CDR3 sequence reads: CASTDRRNTGELFF. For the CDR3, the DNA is TGTGCCAGCACTGACAGGAGAAACACCGGGGAGCTGTTTTTT.

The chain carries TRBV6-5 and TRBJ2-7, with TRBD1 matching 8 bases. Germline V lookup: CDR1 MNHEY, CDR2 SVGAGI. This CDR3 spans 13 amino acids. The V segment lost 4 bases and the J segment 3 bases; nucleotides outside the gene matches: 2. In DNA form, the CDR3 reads TGTGCCAGCAGTTCAGACAGGGGCTACGAGCAGTACTTC. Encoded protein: CASSSDRGYEQYF.

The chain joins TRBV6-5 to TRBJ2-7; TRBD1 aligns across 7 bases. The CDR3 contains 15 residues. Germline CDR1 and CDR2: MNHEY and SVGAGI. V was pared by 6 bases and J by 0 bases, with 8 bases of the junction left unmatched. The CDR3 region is CASSQYRGPSYEQYF. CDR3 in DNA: TGTGCCAGCAGCCAGTACAGGGGCCCCTCCTACGAGCAGTACTTC.

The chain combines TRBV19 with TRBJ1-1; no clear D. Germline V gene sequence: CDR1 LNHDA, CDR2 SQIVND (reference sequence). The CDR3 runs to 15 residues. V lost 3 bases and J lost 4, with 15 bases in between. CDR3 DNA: TGTGCCAGTAGTATCCTCGCGGCTACGGTCACTGAAGCTTTCTTT. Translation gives CASSILAATVTEAFF.

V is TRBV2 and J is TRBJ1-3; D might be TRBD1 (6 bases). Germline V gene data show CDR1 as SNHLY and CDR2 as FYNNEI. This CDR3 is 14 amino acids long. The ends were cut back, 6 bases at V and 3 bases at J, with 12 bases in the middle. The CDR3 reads CASRATGIGNTIYF. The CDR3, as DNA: TGTGCCAGCAGAGCCACAGGGATTGGAAACACCATATATTTT.

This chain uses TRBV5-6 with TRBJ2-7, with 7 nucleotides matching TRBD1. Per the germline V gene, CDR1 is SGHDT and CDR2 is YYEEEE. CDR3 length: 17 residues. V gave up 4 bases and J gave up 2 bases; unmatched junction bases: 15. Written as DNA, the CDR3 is TGTGCCAGCAGCACTAGAAAGGAACCGGGACAGACCTACGAGCAGTACTTC. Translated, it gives CASSTRKEPGQTYEQYF.

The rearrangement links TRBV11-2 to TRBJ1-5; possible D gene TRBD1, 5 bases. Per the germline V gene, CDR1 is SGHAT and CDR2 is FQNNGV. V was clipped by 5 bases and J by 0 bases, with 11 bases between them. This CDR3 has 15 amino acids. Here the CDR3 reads CASSPSGNSNQPQHF. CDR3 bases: TGTGCCAGCAGCCCGTCAGGGAATAGCAATCAGCCCCAGCATTTT.

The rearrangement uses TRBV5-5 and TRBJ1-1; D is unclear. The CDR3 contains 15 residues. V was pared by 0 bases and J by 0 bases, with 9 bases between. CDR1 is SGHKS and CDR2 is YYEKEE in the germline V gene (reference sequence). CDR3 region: CASSLDPGMNTEAFF. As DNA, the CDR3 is TGTGCCAGCAGCTTGGACCCGGGTATGAACACTGAAGCTTTCTTT.

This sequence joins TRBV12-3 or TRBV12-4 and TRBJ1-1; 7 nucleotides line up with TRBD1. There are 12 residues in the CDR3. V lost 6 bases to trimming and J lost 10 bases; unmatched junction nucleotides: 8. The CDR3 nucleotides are TGTGCCAGCAGCTATACAGGGGCGGGAGCTTTCTTT. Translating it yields CASSYTGAGAFF.

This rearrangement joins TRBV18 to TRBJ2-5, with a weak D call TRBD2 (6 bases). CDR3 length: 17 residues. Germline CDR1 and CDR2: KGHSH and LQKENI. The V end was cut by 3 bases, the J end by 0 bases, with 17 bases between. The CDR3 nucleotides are TGTGCCAGCTCACCCGTCATTAGCGGAGTGTACCAAGAGACCCAGTACTTC. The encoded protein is CASSPVISGVYQETQYF.

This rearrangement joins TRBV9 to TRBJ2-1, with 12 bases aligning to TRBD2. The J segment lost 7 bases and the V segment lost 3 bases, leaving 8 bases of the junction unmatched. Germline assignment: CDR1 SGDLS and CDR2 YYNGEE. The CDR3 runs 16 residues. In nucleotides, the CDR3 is TGTGCCAGCAGCGAACCGACTAGCGGGAGCCGGAATGAGCAGTTCTTC. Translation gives CASSEPTSGSRNEQFF.